The T cell receptor (beta chain) described here comes from a study of Graves' ophthalmopathy and Graves' hyperthyroidism. This clonotype was observed at least ten times. CDR3 regions of TCR beta were amplified from RNA transcripts. First-round RT-PCR with HTBI primers preceded a second-round multiplex PCR. MiXCR, run by TCRdb on the multiplex PCR reads, gives a single entry per CDR3 protein. The sample contains 450,000 or so distinct CDR3 sequences, roughly 14% of which appear only once. This CDR3 is 16 amino acids long. Germline V gives CDR1 MDHEN, CDR2 SYDVKM. V gave up 3 bases and J gave up 3 bases, with 17 bases separating them.

Sequenced sample: blood. V gene TRBV28 combines with J gene TRBJ1-1; unclear D gene. The sequence derives from a woman aged 25 to 39 with Graves' ophthalmopathy. CDR3 loop: CASSFNPGGIDTEAFF. In DNA form, the CDR3 reads TGTGCCAGCAGTTTTAACCCCGGCGGGATTGACACTGAAGCTTTCTTT.